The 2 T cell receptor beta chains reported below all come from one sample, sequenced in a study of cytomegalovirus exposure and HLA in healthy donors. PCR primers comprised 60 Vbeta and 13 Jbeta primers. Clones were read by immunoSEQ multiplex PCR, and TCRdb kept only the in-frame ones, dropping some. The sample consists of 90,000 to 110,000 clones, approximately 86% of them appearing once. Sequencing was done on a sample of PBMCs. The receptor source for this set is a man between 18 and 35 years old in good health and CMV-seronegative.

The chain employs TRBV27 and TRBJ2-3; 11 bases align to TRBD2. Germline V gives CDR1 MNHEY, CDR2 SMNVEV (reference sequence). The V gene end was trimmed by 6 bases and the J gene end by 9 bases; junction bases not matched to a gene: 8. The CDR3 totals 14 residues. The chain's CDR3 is CASRVTSGVLTQYF. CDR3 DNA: TGTGCCAGCAGAGTGACTAGCGGGGTCCTAACGCAGTATTTT.

The CDR3, as DNA: TGCAGCGTTGAAGCTGGGGGAGGACAGCCCCAGCATTTT. Translated: CSVEAGGGQPQHF. The rearrangement links TRBV29-1 to TRBJ1-5, with D possibly matching TRBD1 (5 bases). With 1 base removed from V and 7 bases from J, the gap between germline ends came to 11 bases. Germline loops: CDR1 SQVTM, CDR2 ANQGSEA. The CDR3 spans 13 residues.